This T cell receptor beta chain was obtained from a study of blood T cell repertoires in COVID-19. Looking at the study overall: Italy, Spain and the United States were the sources of the convalescent and acute COVID-19 samples.

Repertoires were generated with immunoSEQ multiplex PCR, while TCRdb's copy carries only in-frame clones and drops some. The top ten hold 25% to 30% of the sample, which has 150,000 to 170,000 clones, around 83% seen once. From germline, CDR1 is MDHEN and CDR2 SYDVKM. CDR3 length: 14 amino acids. The V and J ends lost 1 base and 5 bases respectively, with 10 bases between them. This clonotype was obtained from a woman aged 55 to 70 with acute or convalescent COVID-19. Sequenced sample: peripheral blood. The chain links TRBV28 to TRBJ2-3, with D possibly being TRBD2 (5 bases). The CDR3 DNA reads TGTGCCAGCAGTTTATACCCCGCGGGAGATACGCAGTATTTT. It is translated as CASSLYPAGDTQYF.